The present TCR beta chain was sequenced within a study of PD-L1 blockade in urothelial cancer. Findings and limits, study-wide: Below-median TCR clonality that was measured in pretreatment blood predicted better survival.

V gave up 4 bases and J gave up 5 bases; unmatched junction bases: 2. The germline gives CDR1 SQVTM, CDR2 ANQGSEA. This CDR3 contains 13 residues. Concerning this clone itself: Its antigen is as yet unknown.

The time point denotes: pretreatment peripheral blood. The patients' disease, urothelial carcinoma, was locally advanced or metastatic. Each PCR reaction had synthetic TCR analog templates spiked into it. Clones were sequenced by immunoSEQ multiplex PCR, and TCRdb holds only the in-frame ones, with some missing. This table holds 86,000 or so clones, roughly 84% found once. The sequence derives from a man aged 55 to 70 with urothelial cancer. Source: PBMCs, taken around atezolizumab (anti-PD-L1) treatment. The rearrangement uses TRBV29-1 and TRBJ1-6, with 7 bases that match TRBD1. The CDR3 DNA sequence: TGCAGCGTTGGGACAGGAAATAATTCACCCCTCCACTTT. Residues: CSVGTGNNSPLHF. The complete variable domain, with remaining parts taken from reference TRBV29-1 and TRBJ1-6, reads SAVISQKPSRDICQRGTSLTIQCQVDSQVTMMFWYRQQPGQSLTLIATANQGSEATYESGFVIDKFPISRPNLTFSTLTVSNMSPEDSSIYLCSVGTGNNSPLHFGNGTRLTVT.